These T cell receptor gamma chains were read from a single sample in a study of Vδ1+ human thymocytes. TCRdb re-called the multiplex PCR reads with CATT. The sample has tens of thousands of gamma-chain clones, around 20% seen once. Specimen: Vdelta1+ gamma-delta thymocytes from the thymus. The receptor set was obtained from a girl under three years old who had congenital heart surgery. CDR3s include the opening cysteine and the closing phenylalanine or tryptophan. Fields, in order: V gene, J gene, clone size, CDR3 protein, CDR3 DNA. Expanded clones get a size class; other rows say once, few or many, or leave the size out.

TRGV4	TRGJ1/TRGJ2	-	CASGLWKLF	TGTGCCAGCGGACTTTGGAAACTCTTT
TRGV2	TRGJP1	-	CATWDRNTTGWLKIF	TGTGCCACCTGGGACAGAAATACCACTGGTTGGCTCAAGATATTT
TRGV9	TRGJ1/TRGJ2	few	CALWPPRTNYYKKLF	TGTGCCTTGTGGCCACCTCGAACGAATTATTATAAGAAACTCTTT
TRGV9	TRGJ1/TRGJ2	few	CALWEVRRVKLF	TGTGCCTTGTGGGAGGTGCGTCGGGTGAAACTCTTT
TRGV2	TRGJ1/TRGJ2	-	CATWDGGRNYKKLF	TGTGCCACCTGGGACGGGGGGCGTAATTATAAGAAACTCTTT
TRGV3	TRGJP2	-	CATWDPRRGSDWIKTF	TGTGCCACCTGGGACCCGAGGCGGGGTAGTGATTGGATCAAGACGTTT
TRGV2	TRGJ1/TRGJ2	-	CATWDGRSYKKLF	TGTGCCACCTGGGACGGTCGGTCTTATAAGAAACTCTTT
TRGV3	TRGJ1/TRGJ2	medium-sized	CATWDRPKKLF	TGTGCCACCTGGGACAGGCCTAAGAAACTCTTT
TRGV9	TRGJ1/TRGJ2	-	CALWVLYYKKLF	TGTGCCTTGTGGGTCCTCTATTATAAGAAACTCTTT
TRGV4	TRGJ1/TRGJ2	few	CATWDGTNYYKKLF	TGTGCCACCTGGGATGGAACGAATTATTATAAGAAACTCTTT
TRGV4	TRGJ1/TRGJ2	-	CATWDGPVDYKKLF	TGTGCCACCTGGGATGGGCCCGTTGATTATAAGAAACTCTTT
TRGV9	TRGJ1/TRGJ2	few	CALWEVWNYKKLF	TGTGCCTTGTGGGAGGTATGGAATTATAAGAAACTCTTT
TRGV9	TRGJ1/TRGJ2	-	CALWEVQESARDYKKLF	TGTGCCTTGTGGGAGGTGCAGGAATCGGCTAGGGATTATAAGAAACTCTTT
TRGV3	TRGJ1/TRGJ2	few	CATWDGENYYKKLF	TGTGCCACCTGGGACGGCGAGAATTATTATAAGAAACTCTTT
TRGV3	TRGJP2	-	CATWDRLEGVMRWVKTF	TGCGCCACCTGGGACAGGCTTGAGGGGGTGATGCGTTGGGTCAAGACGTTT
TRGV9	TRGJ1/TRGJ2	few	CALWEVYHYKKLF	TGTGCCTTGTGGGAGGTGTATCATTATAAGAAACTCTTT
TRGV2	TRGJ1/TRGJ2	few	CATWDLRNYKKLF	TGTGCCACCTGGGATTTGAGAAATTATAAGAAACTCTTT
TRGV9	TRGJ1/TRGJ2	few	CALWEAILFVKKLF	TGTGCCTTGTGGGAGGCCATACTTTTTGTGAAGAAACTCTTT
TRGV2	TRGJ1/TRGJ2	-	CATWDGTGPYKKLF	TGTGCCACCTGGGACGGGACGGGGCCATATAAGAAACTCTTT
TRGV9	TRGJ1/TRGJ2	few	CALWEVGGNGWNYYKKLF	TGTGCCTTGTGGGAGGTGGGGGGGAACGGTTGGAATTATTATAAGAAACTCTTT
TRGV4	TRGJ1/TRGJ2	few	CATWDGYHYKKLF	TGTGCCACCTGGGACGGATACCATTATAAGAAACTCTTC
TRGV2	TRGJ1/TRGJ2	few	CATWDGLGGDKKLF	TGTGCCACCTGGGACGGCCTTGGAGGCGATAAGAAACTCTTT
TRGV8	TRGJ1/TRGJ2	few	CATWVLGYKKLF	TGTGCCACCTGGGTATTAGGCTATAAGAAACTCTTT
TRGV2	TRGJ1/TRGJ2	-	CATWDASGGTNYYKKLF	TGTGCCACCTGGGACGCGTCCGGCGGCACGAATTATTATAAGAAACTCTTT
TRGV9	TRGJP	-	CALWAPKIELGKKIKVF	TGTGCCTTGTGGGCGCCCAAGATAGAGTTGGGCAAAAAAATAAAGGTATTT
TRGV4	TRGJ1/TRGJ2	-	CATWIFLGYKKLF	TGTGCCACCTGGATATTTTTAGGGTATAAGAAACTCTTT
TRGV3	TRGJ1/TRGJ2	-	CATWDSLRDKKLF	TGTGCCACCTGGGACAGCCTTCGGGATAAGAAACTCTTT
TRGV4	TRGJ1/TRGJ2	few	CATWDEDKKLF	TGTGCCACCTGGGATGAGGATAAGAAACTCTTT
TRGV2	TRGJP2	-	CANTCGSDWIKTF	TGTGCCAACACGTGTGGAAGTGATTGGATCAAGACGTTT
TRGV2	TRGJ1/TRGJ2	once	CATWDGLAGHYYKKLF	TGTGCCACCTGGGACGGGCTCGCAGGGCACTATTATAAGAAACTCTTT
TRGV3	TRGJ1/TRGJ2	few	CATWDRRVHYKKLF	TGTGCCACCTGGGACAGGCGAGTGCATTATAAGAAACTCTTT
TRGV3	TRGJ1/TRGJ2	-	CATWDARDYKKLF	TGTGCCACCTGGGACGCCAGGGATTATAAGAAACTCTTT
TRGV3	TRGJ1/TRGJ2	few	CATWDRLRYKKLF	TGTGCCACCTGGGACAGGCTTCGCTATAAGAAACTCTTT
TRGV8	TRGJ1/TRGJ2	once	CATWVPPRTADYKKLF	TGTGCCACCTGGGTCCCCCCTCGGACTGCCGATTATAAGAAACTCTTT
TRGV5	TRGJ1/TRGJ2	few	CATWDRRKKLF	TGTGCCACCTGGGACAGAAGGAAGAAACTCTTT
TRGV9	TRGJP2	once	CALWEVQGSSDWIKTF	TGTGCCTTGTGGGAGGTGCAGGGGAGTAGTGATTGGATCAAGACGTTT
TRGV9	TRGJ1/TRGJ2	few	CALWEETYYKKLF	TGTGCCTTGTGGGAGGAAACCTATTATAAGAAACTCTTT
TRGV9	TRGJP2	few	CALWEVCDWIKTF	TGTGCCTTGTGGGAGGTTTGTGATTGGATCAAGACGTTT
TRGV4	TRGJP2	-	CATWDGERSSDWIKTF	TGTGCCACCTGGGACGGGGAGAGGAGTAGTGATTGGATCAAGACGTTT
TRGV9	TRGJ1/TRGJ2	medium-sized	CALWEVKLF	TGTGCCTTGTGGGAGGTGAAACTCTTT
TRGV9	TRGJ1/TRGJ2	few	CALWEPTGSKKLF	TGTGCCTTGTGGGAACCGACAGGGAGTAAGAAACTCTTT
TRGV3	TRGJ1/TRGJ2	few	CATWDKEKLF	TGCGCCACCTGGGACAAGGAGAAACTCTTT
TRGV2	TRGJ1/TRGJ2	few	CATWDGLRRYYKKLF	TGTGCCACCTGGGACGGGCTGCGACGGTATTATAAGAAACTCTTT
TRGV8	TRGJ1/TRGJ2	-	CATWDMENYKKLF	TGTGCCACCTGGGATATGGAAAATTATAAGAAACTCTTT
TRGV8	TRGJP2	-	CATWPRGGDWIKTF	TGTGCCACCTGGCCAAGAGGTGGTGATTGGATCAAGACGTTT
TRGV3	TRGJP2	few	CATWDLGSDWIKTF	TGTGCCACCTGGGACTTAGGTAGTGATTGGATCAAGACGTTT
TRGV2	TRGJ1/TRGJ2	-	CATWDGRLF	TGTGCCACCTGGGACGGGCGGCTCTTT
TRGV3	TRGJ1/TRGJ2	few	CATWDRPAANYYKKLF	TGTGCCACCTGGGACAGACCTGCAGCAAATTATTATAAGAAACTCTTT
TRGV3	TRGJ1/TRGJ2	-	CATWESMSRDRKLF	TGTGCCACCTGGGAATCAATGTCTCGTGATCGGAAACTCTTT
TRGV9	TRGJP2	-	CALWEDGDSSDWIKTF	TGTGCCTTGTGGGAAGATGGGGATAGTAGTGATTGGATCAAGACGTTT
TRGV3	TRGJ1/TRGJ2	-	CATWDSRAIYYKKLF	TGTGCCACCTGGGACAGCCGAGCGATTTATTATAAGAAACTCTTT
TRGV9	TRGJ1/TRGJ2	-	CALCSRVIYKKLF	TGTGCCTTGTGTTCCCGAGTAATTTATAAGAAACTCTTT
TRGV9	TRGJ1/TRGJ2	few	CALWEVDYKELF	TGTGCCTTGTGGGAGGTCGATTATAAGGAACTCTTT
TRGV4	TRGJ1/TRGJ2	-	CATWNVGYKKLF	TGTGCCACCTGGAACGTCGGGTATAAGAAACTCTTT
TRGV4	TRGJ1/TRGJ2	-	CATWDARSGDYKKLF	TGTGCCACCTGGGATGCGAGATCGGGTGATTATAAGAAACTCTTT
TRGV9	TRGJ1/TRGJ2	-	CALWEVLGCDNKLF	TGTGCCTTGTGGGAGGTGCTTGGATGTGATAACAAACTCTTT
TRGV3	TRGJ1/TRGJ2	few	CATWDVDYYKKLF	TGTGCCACCTGGGACGTTGATTATTATAAGAAACTCTTT
TRGV3	TRGJ1/TRGJ2	-	CATWDRLAGDKKLF	TGTGCCACCTGGGACAGGCTTGCGGGGGATAAGAAACTCTTT
TRGV8	TRGJP2	-	CATWDRNLNSDWIKTF	TGTGCCACCTGGGATAGAAACCTCAATAGTGATTGGATCAAGACGTTT